The source of this T cell receptor beta chain is a study of T cell clonotyping in hematopoietic cell transplantation. Study results and caveats: Higher Inverse Simpson Index values in graft donor and pretransplant recipient predicted broader posttransplant TCR diversity.

Profiling relied on immunoSEQ multiplex PCR, and the TCRdb table lists in-frame clones only, not all of them. This sample has more than 9,000 clones, with 75% to 95% found just once. For this clone: The antigen is undetermined.

Looked up from germline, CDR1 is MNHEY and CDR2 is SMNVEV (reference sequence). CDR3 size: 11 residues. V dropped 2 bases and J dropped 5 bases, with 2 bases sitting between them. This TCR came from a woman aged 45-60 years in good health. Some clones in this sample may be carry-over from other donors' samples. V and J are TRBV27 and TRBJ2-3; no reliable D call. Sequencing was performed on peripheral blood mononuclear cells. The CDR3 DNA is TGTGCCAGCAGTTTACGAGATACGCAGTATTTT. Translation gives CASSLRDTQYF.